This T cell receptor beta chain comes out of a study of CD8 T cells in ankylosing spondylitis. Study-level findings and limits: A motif of eight highly homologous TCR beta variants was seen as apparently characteristic of ankylosing spondylitis blood.

This clonotype has a handful of counts. What it recognizes is unknown. Quantitative 5'-RACE with molecular barcodes generated TCR beta libraries. TCRdb independently ran MiXCR on the 5' RACE reads; one entry per CDR3 protein. The sample includes some 200,000 distinct CDR3 sequences, roughly 24% of them seen just once. The CDR3 has 12 amino acids. V dropped 2 bases and J dropped 10 bases, with 9 bases sitting between them. The germline V gene has CDR1 ENHRY and CDR2 SYGVKD. Source material: blood, either unsorted or a sorted T cell fraction (not recorded which). The V gene is TRBV10-3, the J gene TRBJ2-1, with D possibly being TRBD2 (5 bases). The receptor was derived from a male donor with ankylosing spondylitis or in good health (not recorded which). The CDR3 DNA reads TGTGCCATCAGTGAGGTCGGGATGGAGCAGTTCTTC. Residues: CAISEVGMEQFF.